A single sample gave rise to the 10 T cell receptor beta chains below, sequenced in a study of blood T cell repertoires in COVID-19. Clones were sequenced by immunoSEQ multiplex PCR, and TCRdb holds only the in-frame ones, with some missing. The profile covers over 10,000 clones, with about 88% appearing a single time and about 53% taken by the ten largest. Sequencing used peripheral blood. The receptors derive from a man older than 75 with acute or convalescent COVID-19.

This clone has only one observation. The chain employs TRBV4-2 and TRBJ2-3; 14 bases agree with TRBD2. This CDR3 has 18 residues. From germline, CDR1 is LGHNA and CDR2 YNFKEQ. Unmatched junction bases numbered 9, after V lost 4 bases and J lost 3 bases. The CDR3, as DNA: TGTGCCAGCAGCCTGGGGACTAGCGGGAGTGTAAGGACAGATACGCAGTATTTT. The encoded protein is CASSLGTSGSVRTDTQYF.

The J gene is TRBJ2-7, the V gene TRBV11-3; 13 bases line up with TRBD2. After removal of 3 bases from V and 7 bases from J, the junction contained 6 bases not matched to a gene. Looked up from germline, CDR1 is SGHNT and CDR2 is YENEEA. The CDR3 is 15 amino acids. The CDR3 sequence is CASSFAGTSGKEQYF. The CDR3 DNA follows: TGTGCCAGCAGCTTCGCCGGGACTAGCGGGAAAGAGCAGTACTTC.

This chain joins TRBV13 and TRBJ2-7; 7 positions match TRBD1. The CDR3 loop spans 14 amino acids. Germline CDR1 reads PRHDT; CDR2 reads FYEKMQ (reference sequence). V trimming: 3 bases; J trimming: 2 bases; junction bases outside the gene matches: 4. DNA for the CDR3: TGTGCCAGCAGCTTTAGACAGGGACCCTACGAGCAGTACTTC. Its protein product is CASSFRQGPYEQYF.

This clone was observed a single time. J is TRBJ2-5 and V is TRBV7-9; 7 bases match TRBD1. The CDR3 sequence is 14 residues long. CDR1 and CDR2 (germline): SEHNR, FQNEAQ (reference sequence). J gave up 4 bases and V 3 bases, and 5 bases lay outside the gene matches. The CDR3 coding sequence is TGTGCCAGCAGCTTGGCAGGGGGTAGAGAGACCCAGTACTTC. It encodes CASSLAGGRETQYF. Using reference TRBV7-9 and TRBJ2-5 for the parts outside the CDR3, the full variable domain is DTGVSQNPRHKITKRGQNVTFRCDPISEHNRLYWYRQTLGQGPEFLTYFQNEAQLEKSRLLSDRFSAERPKGSFSTLEIQRTEQGDSAMYLCASSLAGGRETQYFGPGTRLLVL.

The chain has TRBV3-1 (or the pseudogene TRBV3-2) and TRBJ2-2, with a tentative D call TRBD2 (5 bases). This CDR3 spans 17 amino acids. V dropped 4 bases and J dropped 0 bases, with 15 bases sitting between them. Germline V gene data show CDR1 as LGHDT and CDR2 as YNNKEL (reference sequence). CDR3 bases: TGTGCCAGCAGCCGGACTCCCCTATCAGCGAACACCGGGGAGCTGTTTTTT. This codes for CASSRTPLSANTGELFF.

V gene TRBV30 combines with J gene TRBJ2-6, with a tentative D call TRBD2 (6 bases). Trimming cost V 2 bases and J 1 base, with 21 bases left between them. The CDR3 loop spans 19 amino acids. Germline V CDR1 and CDR2: GTSNPN, SVGIG (reference sequence). CDR3 DNA: TGTGCCTGGAGTCCGTGGGAGGCTAAATCTGGGTCTGGGGCCAACGTCCTGACTTTC. Its protein is CAWSPWEAKSGSGANVLTF.

This chain uses TRBV15 with TRBJ2-3, with 14 nucleotides matching TRBD2. The CDR3 totals 19 residues. Trimming cost V 4 bases and J 6 bases; bases outside gene matches: 15. Germline CDR1 reads LNHNV; CDR2 reads YYDKDF (reference sequence). The CDR3 sequence is CATSKKTSGRAGVEDTQYF. The CDR3 DNA sequence: TGTGCCACCAGCAAAAAGACTAGCGGGAGGGCCGGCGTTGAGGATACGCAGTATTTT. Supplemented by reference TRBV15 and TRBJ2-3, the full variable domain reads DAMVIQNPRYQVTQFGKPVTLSCSQTLNHNVMYWYQQKSSQAPKLLFHYYDKDFNNEADTPDNFQSRRPNTSFCFLDIRSPGLGDTAMYLCATSKKTSGRAGVEDTQYFGPGTRLTVL.

This clone was seen a handful of times. V usage is TRBV5-1 and J usage is TRBJ2-3, with 9 bases that match TRBD1. The CDR3 spans 15 residues. After removal of 3 bases from V and 3 bases from J, the junction contained 5 bases not matched to a gene. The germline V gene encodes CDR1 SGHRS and CDR2 YFSETQ. The CDR3 sequence is CASSSGQGWTDTQYF. The CDR3 DNA reads as TGCGCCAGCAGCTCAGGACAGGGGTGGACAGATACGCAGTATTTT.

The J gene is TRBJ2-6, the V gene TRBV19; tentatively, D is TRBD1 (6 bases). The CDR3 sequence is 14 residues long. Germline CDR1 reads LNHDA; CDR2 reads SQIVND (reference sequence). The V gene lost 6 bases and the J gene lost 1 base, with 7 bases spanning the gap. The CDR3 nucleotides are TGTGCCAGTAGGGGGACATCTGGGGCCAACGTCCTGACTTTC. As protein: CASRGTSGANVLTF.

There are a few counts of this clone. The chain carries TRBV3-1 (or the pseudogene TRBV3-2) and TRBJ2-6, with unresolved D. This CDR3 is 15 amino acids long. Per the germline V gene, CDR1 is LGHDT and CDR2 is YNNKEL (reference sequence). Trimming pared 4 bases from V and 1 base from J, leaving 8 bases between. DNA of the CDR3: TGTGCCAGCAGCCCCCTAGTTTCTGGGGCCAACGTCCTGACTTTC. Its translation: CASSPLVSGANVLTF.